One and the same sample provided the 26 T cell receptor beta chains below, sequenced in a study of OX40 agonist ivuxolimab in advanced cancers. The table came from immunoSEQ multiplex PCR; TCRdb's copy has only in-frame clones and leaves some out. The data show about 42,000 clones, 85% to 90% seen once. The sample in question was CD4+ or CD8+ T cells sorted from blood, obtained in a trial of the OX40 agonist ivuxolimab. The receptor set was obtained from an adult with an advanced solid tumor such as melanoma, head and neck, liver or kidney cancer.

The chain uses TRBV16 and TRBJ2-4; weak D call: TRBD2 (6 bases). Trimming removed 5 bases from V and 0 bases from J, with 14 bases in between. CDR1 and CDR2 from the germline V gene are KGHSY and FQNENV. This CDR3 spans 16 amino acids. The DNA for the CDR3 is TGTGCCAGCAGCACCGGGACTCAATTAGCCAAAAACATTCAGTACTTC. Its translation: CASSTGTQLAKNIQYF.

This CDR3 reads CASGRDRGTETQYF. DNA for the CDR3: TGTGCCAGTGGCCGGGACAGGGGAACCGAGACCCAGTACTTC. The chain links TRBV2 to TRBJ2-5, with 10 bases that match TRBD1. Losses at the gene ends were 9 bases for V and 5 bases for J; bases not matched to a gene: 9. From germline, CDR1 is SNHLY and CDR2 FYNNEI. The CDR3 covers 14 residues.

V gene TRBV11-3 combines with J gene TRBJ2-1, with 12 bases identical to TRBD2. Germline CDR1 SGHNT, CDR2 YENEEA. Trimming removed 3 bases from V and 7 bases from J; junction bases left unmatched: 7. The CDR3 covers 16 residues. This CDR3 is CASSFETSGRHNEQFF. DNA for the CDR3: TGTGCCAGCAGCTTCGAGACTAGCGGGAGACATAATGAGCAGTTCTTC.

This sequence joins TRBV6-1 and TRBJ2-7, with unresolved D. Germline CDR1 reads MNHNS; CDR2 reads SASEGT. CDR3 length: 12 residues. Trimming shortened V by 2 bases and J by 4 bases, and 6 bases separated the two germline ends. The CDR3 loop is CASSERPYEQYF. In nucleotides, the CDR3 is TGTGCCAGCAGTGAAAGGCCATACGAGCAGTACTTC.

This chain connects TRBV10-2 to TRBJ2-2; no clear D. V was pared by 7 bases and J by 2 bases, with 14 bases between. The CDR3 extends over 15 amino acids. Germline CDR1 WSHSY, CDR2 SAAADI. CDR3 loop: CASKTSTRNTGELFF. Here the CDR3 DNA reads TGCGCCAGCAAAACGTCGACACGAAACACCGGGGAGCTGTTTTTT.

V and J are TRBV7-6 and TRBJ2-5, with a possible D match to TRBD1 (5 bases). The CDR3 spans 17 residues. Trimming stripped 4 bases from V and 1 base from J, with 19 bases between. Germline V gene sequence: CDR1 SGHVS, CDR2 FNYEAQ. CDR3 nucleotide sequence: TGTGCCAGCAGCTCAAACCCCCGACATACAGGCCAAGAGACCCAGTACTTC. This codes for CASSSNPRHTGQETQYF.

V usage is TRBV7-8 and J usage is TRBJ2-1; D not resolved. CDR3 length: 17 amino acids. CDR1 and CDR2 from the germline V gene are SGHVS and FQNEAQ. Trimming took 3 bases from V and 3 from J, leaving 18 bases between them. The CDR3 nucleotides are TGTGCCAGCAGCTTTTGGTTTACAAGTAGGGACTACAATGAGCAGTTCTTC. Its protein is CASSFWFTSRDYNEQFF.

This clone appeared once. The chain is built from TRBV5-1 and TRBJ1-2; D gene uncertain. The V gene's germline CDR1 is SGHRS and CDR2 YFSETQ. The CDR3 consists of 14 residues. Deletions cut 3 bases from V and 3 bases from J, with 12 bases between. In DNA, the CDR3 is TGCGCCAGCAGCTCTCTAGCAATTGACTATGGCTACACCTTC. Residues: CASSSLAIDYGYTF. Full variable domain (remainder filled in from reference TRBV5-1 and TRBJ1-2): KAGVTQTPRYLIKTRGQQVTLSCSPISGHRSVSWYQQTPGQGLQFLFEYFSETQRNKGNFPGRFSGRQFSNSRSEMNVSTLELGDSALYLCASSSLAIDYGYTFGSGTRLTVV.

J is TRBJ2-5 and V is TRBV2; possible D gene TRBD1, 6 bases. The end of the DNA fits TRBJ2-7 better, so the J call may be wrong. The CDR3 is made up of 16 amino acids. Germline V gene data show CDR1 as SNHLY and CDR2 as FYNNEI. The DNA for the CDR3 is TGTGCCAGCAGTGTGATCTTTGTGGGACAAAAATACGAGCAGTACTTC. Translation gives CASSVIFVGQKYEQYF.

V usage is TRBV19 and J usage is TRBJ2-7; weak D call: TRBD2 (6 bases). V lost 3 bases, J lost 2 bases, and 8 bases lay in between. From germline, CDR1 is LNHDA and CDR2 SQIVND (reference sequence). The CDR3 is 13 residues long. CDR3 protein: CASSIPGAYEQYF. The DNA for the CDR3 is TGTGCCAGTAGTATTCCGGGGGCCTACGAGCAGTACTTC.

This chain joins TRBV11-2 and TRBJ2-1; 13 bases are a match to TRBD2. The CDR3 consists of 14 residues. J gave up 8 bases and V 5 bases, and 3 bases lay outside the gene matches. Germline CDR1 and CDR2: SGHAT and FQNNGV. CDR3 coding DNA: TGTGCCAGCAGCCGAGGACTAGCGGGAGATGAGCAGTTCTTC. Protein: CASSRGLAGDEQFF.

The gene calls are TRBV11-2 and TRBJ2-1, with D unclear. CDR1 and CDR2 from the germline V gene are SGHAT and FQNNGV. The CDR3 consists of 15 residues. Trimming took 3 bases from V and 5 from J, leaving 14 bases between them. The CDR3 coding sequence is TGTGCCAGCAGCTTGGGTATGGGGATACACAATGAGCAGTTCTTC. This encodes CASSLGMGIHNEQFF.

This chain links TRBV28 with TRBJ1-1; weak D call: TRBD1 (5 bases). Germline values: CDR1 MDHEN, CDR2 SYDVKM. This CDR3 spans 15 amino acids. Trimming stripped 7 bases from V and 5 bases from J, with 20 bases between. Here the CDR3 DNA reads TGTGCCAGCATTTCCGGGACCGTCCTTATGACTGAAGCTTTCTTT. As protein: CASISGTVLMTEAFF.

This rearrangement joins TRBV11-3 to TRBJ2-2; the match to TRBD1 covers 12 bases. CDR3 length equals 17 residues. CDR1 is SGHNT and CDR2 is YENEEA in the germline V gene. With 4 bases clipped from V and 6 bases from J, the junction kept 9 bases outside the gene matches. The CDR3 nucleotides read TGTGCCAGCAGCTCGGCGTCCGGGACAGGGGGCCCCGGGGAGCTGTTTTTT. As protein: CASSSASGTGGPGELFF.

The chain couples TRBV6-4 to TRBJ2-1; possibly TRBD2 for D (6 bases). In germline, CDR1 is MRHNA, CDR2 SNTAGT. V was cut by 4 bases and J by 5 bases, with 12 bases left in between. The CDR3 consists of 14 residues. CDR3 loop: CASSAWDWDNEQFF. DNA for the CDR3: TGTGCCAGCAGTGCCTGGGACTGGGACAATGAGCAGTTCTTC.

This clone has only one observation. V gene TRBV7-3 combines with J gene TRBJ2-3, with TRBD2 matching 11 bases. Trimming cost V 5 bases and J 0 bases; bases outside gene matches: 4. This CDR3 has 16 amino acids. CDR1 is SGHTA, CDR2 FQGTGA, per germline. DNA for the CDR3: TGTGCCAGCAGCCCAGTAGCGGGGGGGAGCACAGATACGCAGTATTTT. Amino acids: CASSPVAGGSTDTQYF.

The chain is built from TRBV19 and TRBJ1-3, with TRBD1 matching over 11 bases. CDR1 and CDR2 (germline): LNHDA, SQIVND (reference sequence). The ends lost 3 bases at V and 0 bases at J; junction bases unmatched: 4. The CDR3 extends over 17 amino acids. This chain's CDR3 is CASSMGTGGHSGNTIYF. DNA for the CDR3: TGTGCCAGTAGTATGGGGACAGGGGGACACTCTGGAAACACCATATATTTT.

This clone was recorded a few times. V and J are TRBV5-4 and TRBJ2-2; 9 bases agree with TRBD1. The CDR3 contains 16 residues. V lost 4 bases to trimming and J lost 6 bases; unmatched junction nucleotides: 10. Germline CDR1 reads SGHNT; CDR2 reads YYREEE (reference sequence). CDR3 DNA sequence: TGTGCCAGCAGCGGATCACAGGGGGCGCGGGCCGGGGAGCTGTTTTTT. This translates into CASSGSQGARAGELFF. Supplemented by reference TRBV5-4 and TRBJ2-2, the full variable domain reads ETGVTQSPTHLIKTRGQQVTLRCSSQSGHNTVSWYQQALGQGPQFIFQYYREEENGRGNFPPRFSGLQFPNYSSELNVNALELDDSALYLCASSGSQGARAGELFFGEGSRLTVL.

The chain couples TRBV7-8 to TRBJ2-7; D is undetermined. The germline gives CDR1 SGHVS, CDR2 FQNEAQ. This CDR3 contains 13 residues. Trimming removed 5 bases at V and 2 bases at J, with 10 bases between. The chain's CDR3 is CASSPRLPYEQYF. For the CDR3, the DNA is TGTGCCAGCAGCCCAAGGCTCCCCTACGAGCAGTACTTC.

The chain employs TRBV25-1 and TRBJ1-4, with D unclear. The CDR3 contains 14 residues. CDR1 is MGHDK and CDR2 is SYGVNS in the germline V gene. Trimming removed 4 bases at V and 10 bases at J, with 16 bases between. CDR3 amino acids: CASSAPPGMGKLFF. CDR3 in DNA: TGTGCCAGCAGTGCCCCCCCTGGGATGGGAAAACTGTTTTTT.

The V call is TRBV2, the J call TRBJ2-1; 10 bases align to TRBD2. The CDR3 consists of 15 residues. V gave up 7 bases and J gave up 6 bases; unmatched junction bases: 9. CDR1 and CDR2 (germline): SNHLY, FYNNEI. DNA of the CDR3: TGTGCCAGCAACCAAAAAGCGGGAGGGTTCAATGAGCAGTTCTTC. Protein product: CASNQKAGGFNEQFF.

The chain uses TRBV28 and TRBJ2-3; 9 positions agree with TRBD2. CDR1 is MDHEN, CDR2 SYDVKM, per germline. The junction had 9 bases not matched to a gene; V was cut back by 3 bases and J by 5 bases. This CDR3 spans 16 amino acids. The CDR3 DNA reads as TGTGCCAGCAGTTTCCAAATAGCGGGAGCTGGAGATACGCAGTATTTT. Protein: CASSFQIAGAGDTQYF.

This clone was seen a handful of times. The V and J genes are TRBV5-1 and TRBJ2-1; 12 bases match TRBD2. Losses at the gene ends were 2 bases for V and 3 bases for J; bases not matched to a gene: 0. Germline loops: CDR1 SGHRS, CDR2 YFSETQ. The CDR3 is made up of 15 amino acids. The CDR3 loop is CASSLLAGGYNEQFF. Here the CDR3 DNA reads TGCGCCAGCAGCTTACTAGCGGGGGGCTACAATGAGCAGTTCTTC.

The J gene is TRBJ2-2, the V gene TRBV6-1; D is perhaps TRBD2 (5 bases). The V end lost 8 bases, the J end lost 2 bases, and 9 bases lay between the germline ends. Per germline, CDR1 MNHNS and CDR2 SASEGT. The CDR3 is 13 amino acids. This CDR3 reads CASEGANTGELFF. The CDR3 DNA reads TGTGCCAGCGAGGGTGCTAACACCGGGGAGCTGTTTTTT.

This chain connects TRBV6-1 to TRBJ1-5, with TRBD1 as a possible D gene (6 bases). V was clipped by 4 bases and J by 2 bases, with 12 bases between them. This CDR3 spans 15 amino acids. Germline V lookup: CDR1 MNHNS, CDR2 SASEGT. CDR3 residues: CASSGVGARNQPQHF. CDR3 bases: TGTGCCAGCAGTGGGGTGGGGGCGCGCAATCAGCCCCAGCATTTT.

This clone showed up just once. This chain connects TRBV28 to TRBJ1-2; D is ambiguous. V lost 2 bases, J lost 5 bases, and 9 bases lay in between. Germline CDR1 is MDHEN and CDR2 is SYDVKM. There are 13 residues in the CDR3. This CDR3 is CASSLPGRYGYTF. The CDR3 DNA reads TGTGCCAGCAGTTTACCGGGGAGGTATGGCTACACCTTC.